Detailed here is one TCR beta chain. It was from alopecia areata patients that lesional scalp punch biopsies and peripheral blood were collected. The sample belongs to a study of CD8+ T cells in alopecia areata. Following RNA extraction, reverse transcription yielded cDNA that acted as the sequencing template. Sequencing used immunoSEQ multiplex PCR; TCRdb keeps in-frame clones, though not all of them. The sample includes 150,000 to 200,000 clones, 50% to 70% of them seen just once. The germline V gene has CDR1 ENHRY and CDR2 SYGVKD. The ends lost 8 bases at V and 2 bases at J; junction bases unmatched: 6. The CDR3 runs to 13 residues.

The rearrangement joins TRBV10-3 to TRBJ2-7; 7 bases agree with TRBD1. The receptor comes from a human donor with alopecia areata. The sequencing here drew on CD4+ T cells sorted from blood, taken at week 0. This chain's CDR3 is CAIGAGGTYEQYF. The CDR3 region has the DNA TGTGCCATCGGGGCAGGGGGAACCTACGAGCAGTACTTC.